Shown below are 8 T cell receptor beta chains from a single sample sequenced in a study of beta chain features in type 1 diabetes. Investigators reverse transcribed all isolated RNA, so they sequenced expressed TCRB transcripts. This table comes from immunoSEQ multiplex PCR, and its TCRdb copy is limited to in-frame clones, with some not included. The sample holds 900,000 or so clones, about 17% seen once. Sequencing was done on a sample of naive CD4+ T cells from blood. These receptors were obtained from a woman aged 18-30 years in good health.

This chain uses TRBV12-2 with TRBJ1-1. TRBV12-2 is reported as a pseudogene. The CDR3 loop spans 13 amino acids. The CDR3 protein is CASRFGWVYEAFF. The CDR3 DNA reads as TGTGCAAGTCGCTTCGGGTGGGTTTATGAAGCTTTCTTT.

This clone showed up just a few times. The genes are TRBV7-8 and TRBJ2-5; 10 nucleotides align to TRBD2. This CDR3 has 16 residues. Germline CDR1 reads SGHVS; CDR2 reads FQNEAQ. After removal of 8 bases from V and 5 bases from J, the junction contained 14 bases not matched to a gene. The DNA of the CDR3 is TGTGCCAGCTCTAGCGGGAGATCTATAATGGGGGAGACCCAGTACTTC. It encodes CASSSGRSIMGETQYF.

This clone occurred a few times. This sequence joins TRBV25-1 and TRBJ1-1; D is perhaps TRBD1 (6 bases). The V end was cut by 6 bases, the J end by 10 bases, with 15 bases between. Germline V gene sequence: CDR1 MGHDK, CDR2 SYGVNS. The CDR3 runs 12 residues. The CDR3 DNA is TGTGCCAGCAGCCTCGACAGGTCTCCAGCTTTCTTT. Protein: CASSLDRSPAFF.

This clone was observed a few times. This sample includes further DNA sequences coding for the same CDR3. This chain connects TRBV4-3 to TRBJ2-1; 9 nucleotides match TRBD2. The CDR3 has 17 amino acids. Germline V lookup: CDR1 LGHNA, CDR2 YSLEER. V dropped 0 bases and J dropped 4; count of bases not matched to a gene: 7. The DNA for the CDR3 is TGCGCCAGCAGCCAAGATGGCCCTAGCGGGACATACAATGAGCAGTTCTTC. Translation gives CASSQDGPSGTYNEQFF.

The chain combines TRBV28 with TRBJ2-7; 9 bases are shared with TRBD2. The CDR3 runs 14 residues. Germline CDR1 reads MDHEN; CDR2 reads SYDVKM. V dropped 2 bases and J dropped 7; count of bases not matched to a gene: 6. CDR3 residues: CASSLLAGQMEQYF. The CDR3 DNA is TGTGCCAGCAGTTTACTAGCGGGGCAGATGGAGCAGTACTTC.

This clone has only a few counts. V usage is TRBV28 and J usage is TRBJ2-1; 9 nucleotides agree with TRBD1. V shed 2 bases, J shed 3 bases, and the junction held 2 bases outside the gene matches. Germline CDR1 reads MDHEN; CDR2 reads SYDVKM. The CDR3 is 15 amino acids. The CDR3 DNA reads as TGTGCCAGCAGTTTACCGGGACAGGGCTACAATGAGCAGTTCTTC. It encodes CASSLPGQGYNEQFF.

This clone was seen just once. This chain links TRBV7-3 with TRBJ2-1; 8 bases map to TRBD2. This CDR3 region has 15 residues. Germline V gene lookup returns CDR1 SGHTA and CDR2 FQGTGA. Unmatched junction bases numbered 1, after V lost 1 base and J lost 2 bases. Written as DNA, the CDR3 is TGTGCCAGCAGCTTAATTAGCGGGACCTACAATGAGCAGTTCTTC. It is translated as CASSLISGTYNEQFF.

This clone appeared a few times. The chain employs TRBV2 and TRBJ2-7; 8 positions agree with TRBD2. The CDR3 sequence is 13 residues long. The V and J ends lost 4 bases and 4 bases, in that order; junction bases with no gene match: 3. Germline V CDR1 and CDR2: SNHLY, FYNNEI. The CDR3 here is CASSVGTRYEQYF. The CDR3 DNA reads TGTGCCAGCAGTGTAGGGACTAGATACGAGCAGTACTTC. The variable domain in full, with the rest retrieved from reference TRBV2 and TRBJ2-7, is EPEVTQTPSHQVTQMGQEVILRCVPISNHLYFYWYRQILGQKVEFLVSFYNNEISEKSEIFDDQFSVERPDGSNFTLKIRSTKLEDSAMYFCASSVGTRYEQYFGPGTRLTVT.